Listed below are T cell receptor beta chains from one sample, sequenced in a study of regulatory T cells in long-lasting Graves disease. TCRdb ran MiXCR on the multiplex PCR reads and lists one entry per CDR3 protein. Among about 220,000 distinct CDR3 sequences listed, approximately 18% were seen once. The same specimen was also included in a second study, on T cells in Graves' hyperthyroidism and ophthalmopathy.

The sample was peripheral blood mononuclear cells (PBMCs), taken at new diagnosis, from a patient treated with antithyroid drugs. All receptors derive from a woman in her twenties or thirties with Graves disease. Each CDR3 is given with its conserved first and last residue. D genes are given only for firm matches. Not all rows give a size; the values are once, few, many and, for expanded clones, a class.

cdr3_aa | cdr3_nt | j_call | clone_size | d_call | v_call
CASSRELAETQYF | TGTGCCAGTAGTAGAGAACTCGCGGAGACCCAGTACTTC | TRBJ2-5 | many | - | TRBV19
CASSQVGQETQYF | TGTGCCAGCAGCCAAGTTGGCCAAGAGACCCAGTACTTC | TRBJ2-5 | many | - | TRBV14
CASSPGHLNTGELFF | TGCGCCAGCAGCCCCGGACACTTGAACACCGGGGAGCTGTTTTTT | TRBJ2-2 | - | - | TRBV5-1
CASSPRQINEKLFF | TGTGCCAGTAGTCCTCGGCAGATTAATGAAAAACTGTTTTTT | TRBJ1-4 | many | - | TRBV19
CASSPGMHNEQFF | TGTGCCAGCAGTCCGGGTATGCACAATGAGCAGTTCTTC | TRBJ2-1 | many | - | TRBV12-3/TRBV12-4
CASSRSLREQYF | TGTGCCAGCAGCCGAAGTTTGAGGGAGCAGTACTTC | TRBJ2-7 | many | - | TRBV7-9
CASSLQGTGEKLFF | TGTGCCAGCAGCTTACAAGGGACAGGAGAAAAACTGTTTTTT | TRBJ1-4 | many | TRBD1 | TRBV7-9
CASSPLEGANTGELFF | TGTGCCAGCAGCCCGTTGGAGGGAGCGAACACCGGGGAGCTGTTTTTT | TRBJ2-2 | many | - | TRBV4-2
CASSPGTSGNWDTQYF | TGTGCCAGCAGTCCCGGGACTAGCGGGAATTGGGATACGCAGTATTTT | TRBJ2-3 | many | TRBD2 | TRBV2
CASSFGTSGANEQFF | TGTGCCAGCAGTTTCGGGACTAGCGGGGCCAATGAGCAGTTCTTC | TRBJ2-1 | many | TRBD2 | TRBV28
CASSQGANTEAFF | TGCGCCAGCAGCCAGGGGGCGAACACTGAAGCTTTCTTT | TRBJ1-1 | many | TRBD1 | TRBV10-1
CASSYMAGGVYGYTF | TGTGCCAGCAGTTACATGGCAGGGGGCGTTTATGGCTACACCTTC | TRBJ1-2 | - | TRBD1 | TRBV6-2/TRBV6-3
CASSQALKAGGTKRGKLFF | TGCGCCAGCAGCCAAGCCCTAAAGGCAGGGGGGACTAAAAGGGGAAAACTGTTTTTT | TRBJ1-4 | - | TRBD1 | TRBV4-1
CASSKAGGRGYGYTF | TGTGCCAGCAGCAAGGCGGGGGGCAGGGGCTATGGCTACACCTTC | TRBJ1-2 | many | - | TRBV7-2
CASSTLQFRGNGYTF | TGTGCCAGTAGTACCCTGCAATTCAGGGGAAATGGCTACACCTTC | TRBJ1-2 | many | - | TRBV19
CASSHPNSGGAETQYF | TGTGCCAGCAGCCATCCAAATAGCGGGGGGGCCGAGACCCAGTACTTC | TRBJ2-5 | many | TRBD2 | TRBV4-2